This T cell receptor (beta chain) was found in a study of cytomegalovirus exposure and HLA in healthy donors. Use of 60 Vbeta and 13 Jbeta primers characterized the PCR. The method was immunoSEQ multiplex PCR; TCRdb's version includes in-frame clones alone and lacks a portion of them. The data show about 150,000 clones, 65% to 85% seen once. Donors had nominal health at sampling but likely had unrecorded immune exposures. Germline CDR1 SQVTM, CDR2 ANQGSEA. The CDR3 runs 9 residues. The V and J ends lost 3 bases and 10 bases respectively, with 4 bases between them. The sequenced material came from PBMCs. The receptor comes from a woman in her thirties or forties in good health and CMV-seropositive. The chain employs TRBV29-1 and TRBJ2-1; no reliable D call. DNA for the CDR3: TGCAGCGTTGATTCGGAGCAGTTCTTC. Translating it yields CSVDSEQFF.